The 8 T cell receptor beta chains reported below all come from one sample, sequenced in a study of OX40 agonist ivuxolimab in advanced cancers. Data came from immunoSEQ multiplex PCR; TCRdb stores just in-frame clones and leaves some out. The repertoire holds approximately 82,000 clones, with 94% as singletons. The sample consisted of CD4+ or CD8+ T cells sorted from blood, taken in a trial of the OX40 agonist ivuxolimab. These receptors came from an adult with an advanced solid tumor such as melanoma, head and neck, liver or kidney cancer.

The chain has TRBV4-3 and TRBJ2-4; D not resolved. From germline, CDR1 is LGHNA and CDR2 YSLEER. The CDR3 totals 15 residues. Trimming cost V 0 bases and J 6 bases, with 12 bases left between them. CDR3 sequence reads: CASSQDQGPGNIQYF. Here the CDR3 DNA reads TGCGCCAGCAGCCAAGATCAAGGGCCGGGAAACATTCAGTACTTC.

This clone has just one count. The V gene is TRBV5-1, the J gene TRBJ1-1; 12 bases are shared with TRBD1. Germline V gene data show CDR1 as SGHRS and CDR2 as YFSETQ. This CDR3 comprises 18 residues. Unmatched junction bases numbered 15, after V lost 3 bases and J lost 6 bases. The CDR3 nucleotides read TGCGCCAGCAGCTGGGGGACAGGGGGCTACGCAGTATGGTCTGAAGCTTTCTTT. Translating gives CASSWGTGGYAVWSEAFF.

In its sample, this clone was seen a few times. The chain has TRBV12-5 and TRBJ1-2; TRBD1 is a possible D gene (6 bases). Germline V gives CDR1 LGHNT, CDR2 FRNRAP. CDR3 length: 14 amino acids. Trimming took 6 bases from V and 4 from J, leaving 15 bases between them. This CDR3 reads CASGPGGPIYGYTF. Here the CDR3 DNA reads TGTGCTAGTGGCCCGGGGGGGCCAATCTATGGCTACACCTTC.

The V gene is TRBV30, the J gene TRBJ2-7, with D perhaps TRBD1 (5 bases). Germline V gives CDR1 GTSNPN, CDR2 SVGIG (reference sequence). CDR3 length equals 12 residues. Between the trimmed V and J ends, which lost 3 bases and 3 bases, there was a span of 9 bases. The CDR3 protein is CAWSDSFYEQYF. The CDR3 region has the DNA TGTGCCTGGAGCGACAGCTTCTACGAGCAGTACTTC.

The chain joins TRBV4-1 to TRBJ2-6; D gene uncertain. V lost 1 base and J lost 2, with 9 bases in between. This CDR3 comprises 16 residues. In germline, CDR1 is MGHRA, CDR2 YSYEKL. Here the CDR3 reads CASSQVWLAGANVLTF. The CDR3, as DNA: TGCGCCAGCAGCCAAGTGTGGTTAGCTGGGGCCAACGTCCTGACTTTC.

The gene calls are TRBV7-8 and TRBJ1-1; D is possibly TRBD1 (5 bases). V was trimmed by 4 bases and J by 5 bases, leaving 14 bases between them. The germline CDR1 and CDR2 sequences are SGHVS and FQNEAQ. This CDR3 comprises 14 residues. CDR3 in amino acids: CASSSRVRGTEAFF. In nucleotides, the CDR3 is TGTGCCAGCAGCTCCCGAGTACGGGGGACTGAAGCTTTCTTT.

V usage is TRBV9 and J usage is TRBJ2-7, with D unclear. The CDR3 runs to 13 residues. Germline V gene data show CDR1 as SGDLS and CDR2 as YYNGEE. V dropped 4 bases and J dropped 4 bases, with 12 bases sitting between them. For the CDR3, the DNA is TGTGCCAGCAGCCCCCTTGGGAAATACGAGCAGTACTTC. The encoded protein is CASSPLGKYEQYF.

J is TRBJ2-1 and V is TRBV7-3; D unclear. This CDR3 has 18 amino acids. Germline V gene lookup returns CDR1 SGHTA and CDR2 FQGTGA. Trimming removed 5 bases at V and 0 bases at J, with 20 bases between. In DNA form, the CDR3 reads TGTGCCAGCAGCCCAGGCGGCAGCCCGGTGAGCTCCTACAATGAGCAGTTCTTC. Translation gives CASSPGGSPVSSYNEQFF.